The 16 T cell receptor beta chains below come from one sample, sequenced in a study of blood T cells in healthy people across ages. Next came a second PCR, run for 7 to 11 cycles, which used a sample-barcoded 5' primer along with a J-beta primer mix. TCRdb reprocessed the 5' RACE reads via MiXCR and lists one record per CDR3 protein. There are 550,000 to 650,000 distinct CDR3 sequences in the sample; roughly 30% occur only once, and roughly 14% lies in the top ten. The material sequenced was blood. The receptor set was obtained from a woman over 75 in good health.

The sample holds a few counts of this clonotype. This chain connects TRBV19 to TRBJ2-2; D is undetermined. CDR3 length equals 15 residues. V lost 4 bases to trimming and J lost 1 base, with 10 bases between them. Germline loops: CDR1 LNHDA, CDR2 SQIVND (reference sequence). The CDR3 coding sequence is TGTGCCAGTAGTACCGCCGGACGGAACACCGGGGAGCTGTTTTTT. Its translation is CASSTAGRNTGELFF.

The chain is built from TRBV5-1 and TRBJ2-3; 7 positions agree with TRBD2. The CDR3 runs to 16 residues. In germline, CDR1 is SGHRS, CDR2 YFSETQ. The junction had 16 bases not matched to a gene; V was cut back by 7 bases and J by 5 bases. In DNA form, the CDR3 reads TGCGCCAGCTGCCGGGATGGGGCGGGGGTAGGAGATACGCAGTATTTT. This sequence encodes CASCRDGAGVGDTQYF.

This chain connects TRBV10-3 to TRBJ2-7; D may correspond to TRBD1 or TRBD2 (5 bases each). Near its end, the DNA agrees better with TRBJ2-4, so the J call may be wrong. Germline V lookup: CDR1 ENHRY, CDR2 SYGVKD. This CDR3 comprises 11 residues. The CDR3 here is CAIGGSGIQYF. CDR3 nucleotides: TGTGCCATCGGGGGTTCAGGCATTCAGTACTTC.

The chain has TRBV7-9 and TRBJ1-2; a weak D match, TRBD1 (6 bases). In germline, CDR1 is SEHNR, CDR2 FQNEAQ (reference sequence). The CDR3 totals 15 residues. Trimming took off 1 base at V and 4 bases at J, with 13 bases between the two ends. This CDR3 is CASSLDGTLVYGYTF. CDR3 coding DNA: TGTGCCAGCAGCTTAGATGGGACACTGGTCTATGGCTACACCTTC.

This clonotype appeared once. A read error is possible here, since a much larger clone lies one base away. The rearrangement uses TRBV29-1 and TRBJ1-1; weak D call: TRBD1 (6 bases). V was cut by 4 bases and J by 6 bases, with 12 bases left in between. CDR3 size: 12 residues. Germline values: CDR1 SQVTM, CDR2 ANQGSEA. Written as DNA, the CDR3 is TGCAGCGTTGGGCAGGGGAGCCCTGAAGCTTTCTTT. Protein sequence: CSVGQGSPEAFF.

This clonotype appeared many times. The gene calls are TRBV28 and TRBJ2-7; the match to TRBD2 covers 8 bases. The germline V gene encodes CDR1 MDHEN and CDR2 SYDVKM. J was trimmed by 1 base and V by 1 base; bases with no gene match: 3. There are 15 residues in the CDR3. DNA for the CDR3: TGTGCCAGCAGTTTATTTGCGGGGGGTTCCTACGAGCAGTACTTC. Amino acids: CASSLFAGGSYEQYF.

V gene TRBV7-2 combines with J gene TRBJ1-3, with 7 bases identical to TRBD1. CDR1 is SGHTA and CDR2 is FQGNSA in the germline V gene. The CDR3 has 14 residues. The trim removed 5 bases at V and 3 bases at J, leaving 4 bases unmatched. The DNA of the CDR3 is TGTGCCAGCAGCCCAGGGGGATTTGGAAACACCATATATTTT. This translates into CASSPGGFGNTIYF.

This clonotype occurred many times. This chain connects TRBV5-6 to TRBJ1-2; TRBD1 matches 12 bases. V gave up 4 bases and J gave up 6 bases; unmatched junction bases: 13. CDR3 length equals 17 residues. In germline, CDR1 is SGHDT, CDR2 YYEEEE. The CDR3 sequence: CASSPLKEGQGADGYTF. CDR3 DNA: TGTGCCAGCAGCCCTTTGAAGGAGGGACAGGGGGCGGATGGCTACACCTTC.

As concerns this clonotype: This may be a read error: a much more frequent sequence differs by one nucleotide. CDR3 protein: CASRPRTGREQYF. As DNA, the CDR3 is TGTGCCAGCAGACCCCGGACAGGGCGTGAGCAGTACTTC. The chain links TRBV11-1 to TRBJ2-7; TRBD1 aligns across 8 bases. The CDR3 is made up of 13 amino acids. CDR1 is SGHAT, CDR2 FQDESV, per germline (reference sequence). After removal of 6 bases from V and 7 bases from J, the junction contained 8 bases not matched to a gene.

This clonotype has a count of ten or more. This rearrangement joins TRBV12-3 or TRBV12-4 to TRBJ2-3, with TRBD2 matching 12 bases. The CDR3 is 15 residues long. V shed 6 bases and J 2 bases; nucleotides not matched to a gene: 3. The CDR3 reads CASRLAGGITDTQYF. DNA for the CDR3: TGTGCCAGCAGGCTAGCGGGGGGGATCACAGATACGCAGTATTTT.

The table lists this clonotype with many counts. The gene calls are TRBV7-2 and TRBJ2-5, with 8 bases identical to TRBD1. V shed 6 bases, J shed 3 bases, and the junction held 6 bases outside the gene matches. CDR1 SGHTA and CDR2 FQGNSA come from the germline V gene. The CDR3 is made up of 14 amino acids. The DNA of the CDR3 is TGTGCCAGCAGGACGACAGGGGCGAAAGAGACCCAGTACTTC. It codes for CASRTTGAKETQYF.

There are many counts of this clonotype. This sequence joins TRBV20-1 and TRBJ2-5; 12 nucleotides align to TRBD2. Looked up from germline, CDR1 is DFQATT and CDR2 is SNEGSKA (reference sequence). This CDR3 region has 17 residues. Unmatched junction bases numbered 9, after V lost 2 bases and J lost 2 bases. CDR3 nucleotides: TGCAGTGCTAGAAGGCTAGCGGGGGGGCTTGGGCAAGAGACCCAGTACTTC. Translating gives CSARRLAGGLGQETQYF.

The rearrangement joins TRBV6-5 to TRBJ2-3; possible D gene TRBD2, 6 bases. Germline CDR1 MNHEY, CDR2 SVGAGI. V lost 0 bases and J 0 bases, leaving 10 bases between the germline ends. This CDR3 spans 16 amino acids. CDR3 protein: CASSYSRGASTDTQYF. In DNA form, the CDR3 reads TGTGCCAGCAGTTACTCGCGGGGAGCTAGCACAGATACGCAGTATTTT.

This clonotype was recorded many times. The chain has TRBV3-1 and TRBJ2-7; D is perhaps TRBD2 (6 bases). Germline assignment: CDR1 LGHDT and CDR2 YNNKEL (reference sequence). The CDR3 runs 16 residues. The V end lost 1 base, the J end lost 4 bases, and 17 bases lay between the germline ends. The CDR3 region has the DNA TGTGCCAGCAGCCAAGGACTAGTTCGGAATTGGTACGAGCAGTACTTC. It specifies CASSQGLVRNWYEQYF.

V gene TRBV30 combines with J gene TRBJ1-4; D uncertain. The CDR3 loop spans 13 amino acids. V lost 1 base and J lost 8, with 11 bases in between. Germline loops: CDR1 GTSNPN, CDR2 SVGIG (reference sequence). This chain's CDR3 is CAWSAGFGEKLFF. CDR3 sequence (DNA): TGTGCCTGGAGTGCTGGGTTTGGGGAAAAACTGTTTTTT.

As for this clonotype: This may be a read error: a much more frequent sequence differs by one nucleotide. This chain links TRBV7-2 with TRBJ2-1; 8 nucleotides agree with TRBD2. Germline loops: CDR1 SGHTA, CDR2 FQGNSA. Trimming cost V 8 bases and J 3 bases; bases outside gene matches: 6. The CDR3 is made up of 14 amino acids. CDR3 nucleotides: TGTGCCAGCGAGCGGGGGAGCTTCTACAATGAGCAGTTCTTC. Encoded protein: CASERGSFYNEQFF.